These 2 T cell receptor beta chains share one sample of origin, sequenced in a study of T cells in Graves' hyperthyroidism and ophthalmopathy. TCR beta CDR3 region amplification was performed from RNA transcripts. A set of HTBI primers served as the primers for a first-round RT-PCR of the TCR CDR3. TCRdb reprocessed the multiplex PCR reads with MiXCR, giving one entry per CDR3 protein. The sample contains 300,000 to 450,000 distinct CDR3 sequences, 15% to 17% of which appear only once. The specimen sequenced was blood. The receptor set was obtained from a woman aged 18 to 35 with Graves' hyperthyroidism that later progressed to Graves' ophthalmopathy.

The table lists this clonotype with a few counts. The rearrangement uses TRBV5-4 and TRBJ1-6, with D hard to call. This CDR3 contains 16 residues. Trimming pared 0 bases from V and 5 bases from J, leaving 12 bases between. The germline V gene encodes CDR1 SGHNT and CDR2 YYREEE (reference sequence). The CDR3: CASSLALGRNNSPLHF. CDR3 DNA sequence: TGTGCCAGCAGCTTGGCCCTAGGACGGAATAATTCACCCCTCCACTTT.

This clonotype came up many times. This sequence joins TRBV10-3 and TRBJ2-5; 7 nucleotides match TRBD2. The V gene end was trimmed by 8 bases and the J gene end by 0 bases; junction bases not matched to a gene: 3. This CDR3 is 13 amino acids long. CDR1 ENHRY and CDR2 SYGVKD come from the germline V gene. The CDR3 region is CAIGSGDQETQYF. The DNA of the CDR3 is TGTGCCATCGGGAGCGGGGACCAAGAGACCCAGTACTTC.